This T cell receptor (beta chain) was sequenced during a study of vaccination and CD4 T cells after COVID-19. The assay that was used to sequence DNA from cultured CD4+ T cells was the Oncomine TCR Beta short-read assay. TCRdb processed the PCR reads anew with MiXCR; each CDR3 protein has one entry. The table records under 15,000 distinct CDR3 sequences, 53% of them present only once. The sample holds a few counts of this clonotype. What it recognizes is unknown. Treatment described: roughly 11-day PBMC culture with coronavirus spike peptide pools or control peptides (ViraFEST assay). This TCR derives from a human donor who had recovered from COVID-19. The sequencing input was CD4+ T cells from blood, cultured in vitro.

CDR3 amino acids: CASSYSGKGNQPQHF. In DNA, the CDR3 is TGTGCCAGCAGTTACTCAGGGAAGGGCAATCAGCCCCAGCATTTT. The chain links TRBV6-5 to TRBJ1-5; D gene uncertain. The CDR3 totals 15 residues. Germline V CDR1 and CDR2: MNHEY, SVGAGI. Between the trimmed V and J ends, which lost 0 bases and 2 bases, there was a span of 8 bases.